The source of this T cell receptor (beta chain) is a study of blood T cell repertoires in COVID-19. The CDR3 loop spans 21 amino acids. Assay: immunoSEQ multiplex PCR; the TCRdb copy retains only in-frame clones and omits some. The sample includes fewer than 400,000 clones, 70% to 90% seen only once; the top ten take less than 2.5%. The clonotype comes from a man aged 25 to 45 who had recovered from COVID-19. Input material: PBMCs or T cells enriched from blood (not recorded which). The rearrangement uses TRBV21-1 and TRBJ2-1; TRBD2, the table's D call, lacks a check against the DNA. TRBV21-1 is annotated as a pseudogene. CDR3 nucleotides: TGTGCCAGCAGCAAAGGGCTACCCCCAATCCCCCGCGGGGGTGGAGTAAATGAGCAGTTCTTC. Protein: CASSKGLPPIPRGGGVNEQFF.